What follows describes a single T cell receptor beta chain. Its antigen specificity is not known. Base qualities are missing; no much larger clone stands one base away. The data were taken from a study of T cell repertoires in aging, cancer and after chemotherapy (dated by TCRdb to about 2019). Turning to the overall study: Six donor age groups were covered, ranging from 30 or younger up to 70 or older, and each group contained at least three individuals. In the solid tumor group, paired pre- and post-chemotherapy samples were obtained from brain tumor (glioblastoma) patients receiving temozolomide-based therapy. The complete dataset included about 8.8 million TCR reads. Peripheral blood TCR beta repertoires from healthy donors and cancer patients were profiled to examine immunoaging and T cell reconstitution after chemotherapy. A cohort of some 210 cancer patients (approximately 92 with hematological and some 120 with solid cancers) was assembled, and approximately 99 healthy donors were included as a reference group. Study-wide conclusions, independent of this receptor: In healthy donors, the drop in TCR diversity with age came mainly from a loss of richness, whereas in cancer patients a loss of evenness also played a part. An increase in median generation probability over the chemotherapy interval was observed in both cancer cohorts, suggesting that the repertoire was reconstituted through rebound thymic output. According to the authors, the repertoire data do not allow conclusions to be drawn about immunological memory after chemotherapy. Untreated patients with hematological or solid cancers showed significantly lower blood TCR diversity and higher clonality than age-matched healthy donors.

Genomic DNA extracted from peripheral blood, rather than sorted cells or RNA, was used as the source for amplification of TCR beta rearrangements. Multiplex touch-down PCR with a mixed TRB-A/B primer pool was used to amplify rearranged TRB sequences covering the V, D and J segments. Two consecutive PCR reactions with Phusion HS II polymerase added Illumina adapters and sample indices to the amplicons. The amplicons were purified from gel with the NucleoSpin Gel and PCR Clean-up kit and then assessed with Qubit and an Agilent 2100 Bioanalyzer. Sequencing of libraries was carried out on an Illumina MiSeq in 600-cycle, single-indexed, paired-end runs. The original methods were these. MiXCR versions 2.12 and 3.0.5 were used to process the TRB sequences. Each unique CDR3 nucleotide sequence was counted as one clone, and only productive sequences with at least two reads were retained. Shannon diversity, evenness, clonality (one minus evenness), and alpha-parameterized diversity profiles from alpha 0 to 5 were included as repertoire metrics. The IGoR algorithm was used to compute generation probabilities of clones in paired pre- and post-chemotherapy samples. Clones were called with MiXCR by TCRdb after fastp trimmed the public reads at Q25, and only in-frame beta chains were retained. A single entry per CDR3 protein holds the most common genes and DNA from its merged rows. The V and J calls shown here were made by TCRdb, not taken from the authors' results. The sample includes about 8,500 distinct CDR3 sequences, with about 38% observed a single time. Roughly an eighth of the sample rests with the top ten.

The V end loses 5 bases and the J end loses 2 bases, and a stretch of 9 bases separates them. CDR1 LNHDA and CDR2 SQIVND were looked up in the germline V gene (reference sequence). The CDR3 sequence holds 13 residues, the cysteine and phenylalanine included. Only CDR3 DNA remains: 39 bases, in frame from the first base. The material sequenced was blood. The rearranged chain carries TRBV19 and TRBJ1-1, with an unclear D gene assignment. The clonotype comes from a human donor with a solid tumor. The nucleotide sequence is TGTGCCAGTAGTGCCCAGCACAACACTGAAGCTTTCTTT. This sequence encodes CASSAQHNTEAFF.